A selection of T cell receptor beta chains follows, all from one sample in a study of Ad26.COV2.S vaccination and SARS-CoV-2 variants. Profiled with immunoSEQ multiplex PCR; TCRdb holds only in-frame clones, not every one. The data hold approximately 420,000 clones, with approximately 90% observed a single time. Specimen: peripheral blood, collected in a trial of Ad26.COV2.S vaccine versus placebo. These receptors all come from a person between 18 and 59 years old who received the Ad26.COV2.S COVID-19 vaccine or a placebo. The CDR3 runs from the conserved cysteine through the conserved F or W. Fields, in order: J gene, D gene, V gene, clone size, CDR3 DNA, CDR3 protein. D genes are given only for firm matches. Size tells how often a clone was seen (once, few, many) or the class of an expanded clone, and some rows leave it out.

J gene: TRBJ1-2; D gene: .; V gene: TRBV27; clone size: .; CDR3 DNA: TGTGCCAGCAGTTTCCCACAGGGCTATGGCTACACCTTC; CDR3 protein: CASSFPQGYGYTF
J gene: TRBJ2-3; D gene: .; V gene: TRBV2; clone size: .; CDR3 DNA: TGTGCCAGCAGTCCCGGGACGGGGGGCACAGATACGCAGTATTTT; CDR3 protein: CASSPGTGGTDTQYF
J gene: TRBJ1-1; D gene: .; V gene: TRBV6-5; clone size: .; CDR3 DNA: TGTGCCAGCAGCAAAACAGTGAACACTGAAGCTTTCTTT; CDR3 protein: CASSKTVNTEAFF
J gene: TRBJ2-1; D gene: TRBD2; V gene: TRBV5-5; clone size: .; CDR3 DNA: TGTGCCAGCAGCTTGGCCCCTAGCGGGGGGAATGAGCAGTTCTTC; CDR3 protein: CASSLAPSGGNEQFF
J gene: TRBJ2-2; D gene: .; V gene: TRBV7-6; clone size: few; CDR3 DNA: TGTGCCAGCAGCGTAACGACGGACAGTCCCGGGGAGCTGTTTTTT; CDR3 protein: CASSVTTDSPGELFF
J gene: TRBJ2-7; D gene: TRBD1; V gene: TRBV6-1; clone size: .; CDR3 DNA: TGTGCCAGCAGTGAAGATCCAGGGGGCTACGAGCAGTACTTC; CDR3 protein: CASSEDPGGYEQYF
J gene: TRBJ2-7; D gene: .; V gene: TRBV19; clone size: .; CDR3 DNA: TGTGCCTCTGCCGGGACCGATTCCTCCTACGAGCAGTACTTC; CDR3 protein: CASAGTDSSYEQYF
J gene: TRBJ1-1; D gene: .; V gene: TRBV30; clone size: .; CDR3 DNA: TGTGCCTGGAGTTCTGGGGGGTTCTTGAACACTGAAGCTTTCTTT; CDR3 protein: CAWSSGGFLNTEAFF
J gene: TRBJ1-1; D gene: .; V gene: TRBV19; clone size: .; CDR3 DNA: TGTGCCAGTAGTCCAGGACAGTATCAAAGTGAAGCTTTCTTT; CDR3 protein: CASSPGQYQSEAFF
J gene: TRBJ2-2; D gene: .; V gene: TRBV18; clone size: .; CDR3 DNA: TGTGCCAGCTCACCACCGTCGGGGACGAACACCGGGGAGCTGTTTTTT; CDR3 protein: CASSPPSGTNTGELFF
J gene: TRBJ2-3; D gene: .; V gene: TRBV7-2; clone size: .; CDR3 DNA: TGTGCCAGCAGCTTAGCTGCTAGCCGGAATACGCAGTATTTT; CDR3 protein: CASSLAASRNTQYF
J gene: TRBJ2-7; D gene: .; V gene: TRBV3-1/TRBV3-2; clone size: .; CDR3 DNA: TGTGCCAGCAGCCCTCTGGGAGGGGGCAGCGAGCAGTACTTC; CDR3 protein: CASSPLGGGSEQYF
J gene: TRBJ2-3; D gene: .; V gene: TRBV9; clone size: .; CDR3 DNA: TGTGCCAGCAGCGCAGCGGAGCCAAGCACAGATACGCAGTATTTT; CDR3 protein: CASSAAEPSTDTQYF
J gene: TRBJ2-7; D gene: TRBD1; V gene: TRBV10-3; clone size: .; CDR3 DNA: TGTGCCATCAGGGAGGTCGAGCAGGGGGCCTACGAGCAGTACTTC; CDR3 protein: CAIREVEQGAYEQYF
J gene: TRBJ1-3; D gene: .; V gene: TRBV28; clone size: .; CDR3 DNA: TGTGCCAGCAGTTCCGGGACTCTTCACTCTGGAAACACCATATATTTT; CDR3 protein: CASSSGTLHSGNTIYF
J gene: TRBJ1-2; D gene: .; V gene: TRBV7-9; clone size: .; CDR3 DNA: TGTGCCAGCAGCCCCCGGCAGGGGAGCGCCTATGGCTACACCTTC; CDR3 protein: CASSPRQGSAYGYTF
J gene: TRBJ1-4; D gene: TRBD1; V gene: TRBV4-1; clone size: .; CDR3 DNA: TGCGCCAGCAGCCAACCTACCCCGGGACAGGGGGCTCTATCACCTTGGGAAAAACTGTTTTTT; CDR3 protein: CASSQPTPGQGALSPWEKLFF
J gene: TRBJ1-5; D gene: .; V gene: TRBV5-5; clone size: once; CDR3 DNA: TGTGCCAGCAGCTTCGGGACGGAGGGATTTCAGCCCCAGCATTTT; CDR3 protein: CASSFGTEGFQPQHF
J gene: TRBJ2-1; D gene: TRBD2; V gene: TRBV6-2/TRBV6-3; clone size: .; CDR3 DNA: TGTGCCAGCAGTCCAGCGGGGTCCTCCTACAATGAGCAGTTCTTC; CDR3 protein: CASSPAGSSYNEQFF
J gene: TRBJ2-1; D gene: .; V gene: TRBV4-3; clone size: .; CDR3 DNA: TGCGCCAGCAGCCAAGTGCCCCAGGGAAACAATGAGCAGTTCTTC; CDR3 protein: CASSQVPQGNNEQFF
J gene: TRBJ1-2; D gene: .; V gene: TRBV6-5; clone size: .; CDR3 DNA: TGTGCCAGCAGTTACCGCAGGGGAAGTCGGAGGGGCTACACCTTC; CDR3 protein: CASSYRRGSRRGYTF
J gene: TRBJ2-7; D gene: .; V gene: TRBV2; clone size: .; CDR3 DNA: TGTGCCAGCAGTGAAATGAGGGCAGTCTACGAGCAGTACTTC; CDR3 protein: CASSEMRAVYEQYF
J gene: TRBJ2-1; D gene: TRBD2; V gene: TRBV18; clone size: few; CDR3 DNA: TGTGCCAGCTCACCACCAGCGGGGGGGCTCTCCTACAATGAGCAGTTCTTC; CDR3 protein: CASSPPAGGLSYNEQFF
J gene: TRBJ2-2; D gene: TRBD1; V gene: TRBV7-8; clone size: .; CDR3 DNA: TGTGCCAGCAGCTCCAGGGGGCGCGGTGGCGGGGAGCTGTTTTTT; CDR3 protein: CASSSRGRGGGELFF
J gene: TRBJ2-7; D gene: .; V gene: TRBV15; clone size: .; CDR3 DNA: TGTGCCACCAGCAAAATAGTATCGGGACCTCCCTACGAGCAGTACTTC; CDR3 protein: CATSKIVSGPPYEQYF
J gene: TRBJ2-3; D gene: .; V gene: TRBV4-1; clone size: .; CDR3 DNA: TGCGCCAGCAGCCAAGGAGGGGGGCCTAGCACAGATACGCAGTATTTT; CDR3 protein: CASSQGGGPSTDTQYF
J gene: TRBJ2-7; D gene: TRBD2; V gene: TRBV7-8; clone size: .; CDR3 DNA: TGTGCCAGCAGAAATAGCGGGGGCCCTTCCTACGAGCAGTACTTC; CDR3 protein: CASRNSGGPSYEQYF
J gene: TRBJ2-1; D gene: .; V gene: TRBV29-1; clone size: .; CDR3 DNA: TGCAGCGTTGCGTCAGGGCCAAATGAGCAGTTCTTC; CDR3 protein: CSVASGPNEQFF
J gene: TRBJ1-1; D gene: .; V gene: TRBV7-7; clone size: .; CDR3 DNA: TGTGCTAGCTCACATGGGGCGCGAGGGAACACTGAAGCTTTCTTT; CDR3 protein: CASSHGARGNTEAFF
J gene: TRBJ1-1; D gene: .; V gene: TRBV5-1; clone size: .; CDR3 DNA: TGCGCCAGCAGCTTTTTGGGAGGCACTGAAGCTTTCTTT; CDR3 protein: CASSFLGGTEAFF
J gene: TRBJ1-1; D gene: TRBD1; V gene: TRBV10-1; clone size: few; CDR3 DNA: TGCGCCAGCAGTAACCGACAGGGGGCGAACACTGAAGCTTTCTTT; CDR3 protein: CASSNRQGANTEAFF
J gene: TRBJ2-2; D gene: TRBD2; V gene: TRBV3-1/TRBV3-2; clone size: .; CDR3 DNA: TGTGCCAGCAGCCTCTTAGCGGGGACGAACACCGGGGAGCTGTTTTTT; CDR3 protein: CASSLLAGTNTGELFF
J gene: TRBJ2-2; D gene: .; V gene: TRBV27; clone size: .; CDR3 DNA: TGTGCCAGCAGTTTATTGGCCACCGGGGAGCTGTTTTTT; CDR3 protein: CASSLLATGELFF
J gene: TRBJ2-1; D gene: TRBD1; V gene: TRBV7-2; clone size: once; CDR3 DNA: TGTGCCAGCAGCCACGGACAGGGGGGATATGAGCAGTTCTTC; CDR3 protein: CASSHGQGGYEQFF
J gene: TRBJ2-4; D gene: .; V gene: TRBV5-4; clone size: .; CDR3 DNA: TGTGCCAGCAGCTTTTCGGCAGCGGGAAACATTCAGTACTTC; CDR3 protein: CASSFSAAGNIQYF
J gene: TRBJ2-1; D gene: .; V gene: TRBV28; clone size: .; CDR3 DNA: TGTGCCAGCAGTTTATCCCCTTGGCAGTCAAGCAAAAGCTCCTACAATGAGCAGTTCTTC; CDR3 protein: CASSLSPWQSSKSSYNEQFF
J gene: TRBJ1-6; D gene: .; V gene: TRBV7-8; clone size: .; CDR3 DNA: TGTGCCAGCAGCTTCAGTTTGCAGGCCCGGGATTCACCCCTCCACTTT; CDR3 protein: CASSFSLQARDSPLHF
J gene: TRBJ2-3; D gene: TRBD2; V gene: TRBV4-3; clone size: .; CDR3 DNA: TGCGCCAGCAGCCAAGATCTTGGCGGGGGGGCAGATACGCAGTATTTT; CDR3 protein: CASSQDLGGGADTQYF
J gene: TRBJ2-2; D gene: .; V gene: TRBV30; clone size: .; CDR3 DNA: TGTGCCTGGAGTGTACATCTGAACACCGGGGAGCTGTTTTTT; CDR3 protein: CAWSVHLNTGELFF
J gene: TRBJ2-7; D gene: .; V gene: TRBV11-2; clone size: .; CDR3 DNA: TGTGCCAGCAGCTTAGAAGGGTCTTCGTTAGAGCAGTACTTC; CDR3 protein: CASSLEGSSLEQYF
J gene: TRBJ1-2; D gene: .; V gene: TRBV19; clone size: .; CDR3 DNA: TGTGCCAGTCCGCTGACAGGACGAGTCTATGGCTACACCTTC; CDR3 protein: CASPLTGRVYGYTF
J gene: TRBJ1-6; D gene: .; V gene: TRBV5-1; clone size: .; CDR3 DNA: TGCGCCAGCAGCTTGGCAGGGATCTATAATTCACCCCTCCACTTT; CDR3 protein: CASSLAGIYNSPLHF
J gene: TRBJ2-2; D gene: .; V gene: TRBV5-1; clone size: .; CDR3 DNA: TGCGCCAGCCTGGGGCAGGGAAGGTCGACCGGGGAGCTGTTTTTT; CDR3 protein: CASLGQGRSTGELFF
J gene: TRBJ2-5; D gene: .; V gene: TRBV21-1; clone size: .; CDR3 DNA: TGTGCCAGCAGCAAATGGGGGACAGAGACCCAGTACTTC; CDR3 protein: CASSKWGTETQYF
J gene: TRBJ1-1; D gene: .; V gene: TRBV5-1; clone size: .; CDR3 DNA: TGCGCCAGCAGATCGGGTCTGAACACTGAAGCTTTCTTT; CDR3 protein: CASRSGLNTEAFF
J gene: TRBJ1-1; D gene: .; V gene: TRBV6-1; clone size: .; CDR3 DNA: TGTGCCAGCAGTGAATCTAGACTTTTGATGGCTTTCTTT; CDR3 protein: CASSESRLLMAFF
J gene: TRBJ2-1; D gene: .; V gene: TRBV5-1; clone size: .; CDR3 DNA: TGCGCCAGCAGCTCGCAACAGGGAACGGGGTTGAATGAGCAGTTCTTC; CDR3 protein: CASSSQQGTGLNEQFF
J gene: TRBJ2-5; D gene: TRBD2; V gene: TRBV30; clone size: .; CDR3 DNA: TGTGCCTGGAGTGTTAGCGGGGTCCAAGAGACCCAGTACTTC; CDR3 protein: CAWSVSGVQETQYF
J gene: TRBJ1-4; D gene: .; V gene: TRBV7-2; clone size: once; CDR3 DNA: TGTGCCAGCAGCACCGGGACTACCGGTGAAAAACTGTTTTTT; CDR3 protein: CASSTGTTGEKLFF
J gene: TRBJ1-1; D gene: .; V gene: TRBV6-5; clone size: .; CDR3 DNA: TGTGCCAGCAGGGAGGGGGGGTTGGTCACTGAAGCTTTCTTT; CDR3 protein: CASREGGLVTEAFF
J gene: TRBJ2-5; D gene: .; V gene: TRBV6-5; clone size: .; CDR3 DNA: TGTGCCAGCAGGTTTTTTTTGGGGGAAGAGACCCAGTACTTC; CDR3 protein: CASRFFLGEETQYF
J gene: TRBJ2-5; D gene: .; V gene: TRBV14; clone size: .; CDR3 DNA: TGTGCCAGCAGCCGACGCCTGGGGCTCCAAGAGACCCAGTACTTC; CDR3 protein: CASSRRLGLQETQYF
J gene: TRBJ2-2; D gene: .; V gene: TRBV7-3; clone size: .; CDR3 DNA: TGTGCCAGCAGCTTAACGAGATCGAACACCGGGGAGCTGTTTTTT; CDR3 protein: CASSLTRSNTGELFF
J gene: TRBJ2-5; D gene: .; V gene: TRBV29-1; clone size: .; CDR3 DNA: TGCAGCGTTGGACAGGGAGGAGGAGAGACCCAGTACTTC; CDR3 protein: CSVGQGGGETQYF
J gene: TRBJ1-5; D gene: .; V gene: TRBV4-2; clone size: .; CDR3 DNA: TGTGCCAGCAGCCTTGCCCCTTATCAGCCCCAGCATTTT; CDR3 protein: CASSLAPYQPQHF
J gene: TRBJ2-1; D gene: TRBD2; V gene: TRBV10-1; clone size: .; CDR3 DNA: TGCGCCAGCAGTGGAGAGCGGGGGACTGCCAACTTCTACAATGAGCAGTTCTTC; CDR3 protein: CASSGERGTANFYNEQFF
J gene: TRBJ2-1; D gene: TRBD1; V gene: TRBV29-1; clone size: .; CDR3 DNA: TGCAGCGTTGAATCCAGGACAGGGGGGTACAATGAGCAGTTCTTC; CDR3 protein: CSVESRTGGYNEQFF
J gene: TRBJ2-3; D gene: .; V gene: TRBV24-1; clone size: .; CDR3 DNA: TGTGCCACCAGTGATCCCGGGACTAGCACAGATACGCAGTATTTT; CDR3 protein: CATSDPGTSTDTQYF
J gene: TRBJ2-1; D gene: TRBD2; V gene: TRBV24-1; clone size: .; CDR3 DNA: TGTGCCACCAGTGACCCCACCCTAGCGGGGGCCCTCAATGAGCAGTTCTTC; CDR3 protein: CATSDPTLAGALNEQFF